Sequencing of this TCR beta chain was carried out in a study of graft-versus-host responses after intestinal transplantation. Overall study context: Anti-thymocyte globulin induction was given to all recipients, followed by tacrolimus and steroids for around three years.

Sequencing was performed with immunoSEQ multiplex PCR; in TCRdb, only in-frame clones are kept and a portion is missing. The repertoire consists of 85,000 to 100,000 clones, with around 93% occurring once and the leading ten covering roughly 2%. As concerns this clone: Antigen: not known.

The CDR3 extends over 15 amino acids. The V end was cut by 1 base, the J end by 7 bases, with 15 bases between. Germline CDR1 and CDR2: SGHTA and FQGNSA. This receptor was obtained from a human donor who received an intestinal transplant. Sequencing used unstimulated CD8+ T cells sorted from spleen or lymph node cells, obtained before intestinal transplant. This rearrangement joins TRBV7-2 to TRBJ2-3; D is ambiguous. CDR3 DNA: TGTGCCAGCAGCTTAGGGCCCTACCTACAGAATACGCAGTATTTT. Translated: CASSLGPYLQNTQYF.